This entry lists 7 T cell receptor beta chains sequenced from one sample in a study of cytomegalovirus exposure and HLA in healthy donors. PCR was performed using 60 Vbeta and 13 Jbeta primers. Using immunoSEQ multiplex PCR, the repertoire was profiled, and TCRdb retains in-frame clones only, with some absent. The repertoire holds under 200,000 clones, with 70% to 90% as singletons. The sample consisted of PBMCs. Every receptor here comes from a woman under 30 in good health and CMV-seropositive.

J is TRBJ2-1 and V is TRBV5-1; TRBD2 matches 12 bases. V dropped 1 base and J dropped 7; count of bases not matched to a gene: 9. From germline, CDR1 is SGHRS and CDR2 YFSETQ. The CDR3 totals 17 residues. This CDR3 is CASSLPSLAGGRNEQFF. The CDR3 bases are TGCGCCAGCAGCTTGCCCTCCCTAGCGGGGGGGCGTAATGAGCAGTTCTTC.

The chain employs TRBV5-1 and TRBJ2-7; perhaps TRBD1 as D (6 bases). CDR1 is SGHRS and CDR2 is YFSETQ in the germline V gene. This CDR3 spans 14 amino acids. V was cut by 4 bases and J by 4 bases, with 15 bases left in between. CDR3 nucleotide sequence: TGCGCCAGCAGCCCATTCATGGACAGATACGAGCAGTACTTC. This translates into CASSPFMDRYEQYF. Full variable domain (rest looked up from reference TRBV5-1 and TRBJ2-7): KAGVTQTPRYLIKTRGQQVTLSCSPISGHRSVSWYQQTPGQGLQFLFEYFSETQRNKGNFPGRFSGRQFSNSRSEMNVSTLELGDSALYLCASSPFMDRYEQYFGPGTRLTVT.

The chain recombines TRBV18 with TRBJ1-6; 7 bases fit TRBD1. Trimming cost V 4 bases and J 5 bases; bases outside gene matches: 5. This CDR3 region has 15 residues. CDR1 and CDR2 from the germline V gene are KGHSH and LQKENI. In nucleotides, the CDR3 is TGTGCCAGCTCACTCCGAGGGACAGATAATTCACCCCTCCACTTT. Translating it yields CASSLRGTDNSPLHF.

V and J are TRBV5-1 and TRBJ1-1; D not resolved. There are 13 residues in the CDR3. Between the trimmed V and J ends, which lost 2 bases and 5 bases, there was a span of 10 bases. Germline V gives CDR1 SGHRS, CDR2 YFSETQ. DNA for the CDR3: TGCGCCAGCAGCTTTACTCCGGGGACTGAAGCTTTCTTT. It yields the protein CASSFTPGTEAFF.

This clone was seen more than once but under ten times. J is TRBJ1-1 and V is TRBV18; D remains ambiguous. The V end lost 2 bases, the J end lost 8 bases, and 15 bases lay between the germline ends. The CDR3 is 14 amino acids. CDR1 is KGHSH and CDR2 is LQKENI in the germline V gene. The chain's CDR3 is CASSPSGLAVEAFF. The CDR3 DNA is TGTGCCAGCTCACCATCCGGGTTGGCAGTAGAAGCTTTCTTT.

The chain uses TRBV7-9 and TRBJ1-2, with D possibly TRBD1 on 5 matching bases. The CDR3 extends over 14 amino acids. V was clipped by 6 bases and J by 8 bases, with 19 bases between them. CDR1 and CDR2 (germline): SEHNR, FQNEAQ (reference sequence). The CDR3 sequence: CASRPIGVNKGYTF. CDR3 sequence (DNA): TGTGCCAGCAGGCCTATAGGGGTTAACAAGGGCTACACCTTC.

A few counts support this clone. The chain employs TRBV7-6 and TRBJ2-2, with a weak D call TRBD2 (6 bases). Germline values: CDR1 SGHVS, CDR2 FNYEAQ. The CDR3 is 15 residues long. V was pared by 5 bases and J by 5 bases, with 15 bases between. For the CDR3, the DNA is TGTGCCAGCAGCCCGTTTTCCCGGGGGACCGGGGAGCTGTTTTTT. Translating it yields CASSPFSRGTGELFF.